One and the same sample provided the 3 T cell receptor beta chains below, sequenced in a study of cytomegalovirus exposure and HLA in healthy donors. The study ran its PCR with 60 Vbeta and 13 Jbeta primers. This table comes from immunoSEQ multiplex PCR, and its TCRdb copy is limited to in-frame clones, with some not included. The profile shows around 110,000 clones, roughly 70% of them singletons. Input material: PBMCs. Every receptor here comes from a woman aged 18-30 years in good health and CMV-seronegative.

This CDR3 reads CSVGGGTGQPQHF. The CDR3 region has the DNA TGCAGCGTGGGGGGTGGGACGGGTCAGCCCCAGCATTTT. This sequence joins TRBV29-1 and TRBJ1-5; tentative D call: TRBD1 (5 bases). Trimming removed 6 bases from V and 6 bases from J, with 15 bases in between. From germline, CDR1 is SQVTM and CDR2 ANQGSEA. The CDR3 length is 13 residues.

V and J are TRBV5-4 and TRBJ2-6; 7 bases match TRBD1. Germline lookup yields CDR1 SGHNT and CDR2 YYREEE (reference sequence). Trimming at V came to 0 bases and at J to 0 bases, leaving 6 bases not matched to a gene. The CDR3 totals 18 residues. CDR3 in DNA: TGTGCCAGCAGCTTGGGCGGACAGGCCTTCTCTGGGGCCAACGTCCTGACTTTC. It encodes CASSLGGQAFSGANVLTF.

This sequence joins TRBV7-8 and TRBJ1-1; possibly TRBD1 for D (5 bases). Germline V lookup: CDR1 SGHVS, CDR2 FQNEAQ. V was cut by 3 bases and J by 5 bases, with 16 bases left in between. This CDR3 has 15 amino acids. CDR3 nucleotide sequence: TGTGCCAGCAGCTTCTCTCCAGGGAAGGGGACTGAAGCTTTCTTT. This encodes CASSFSPGKGTEAFF.